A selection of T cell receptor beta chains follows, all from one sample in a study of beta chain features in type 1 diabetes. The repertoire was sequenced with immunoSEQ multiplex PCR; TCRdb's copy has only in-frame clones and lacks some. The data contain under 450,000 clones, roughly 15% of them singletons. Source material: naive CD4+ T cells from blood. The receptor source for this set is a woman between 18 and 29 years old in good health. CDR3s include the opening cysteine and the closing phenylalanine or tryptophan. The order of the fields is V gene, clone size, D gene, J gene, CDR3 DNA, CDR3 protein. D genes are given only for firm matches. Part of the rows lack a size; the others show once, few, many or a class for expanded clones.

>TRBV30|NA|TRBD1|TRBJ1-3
TGTGCCTGGAGTGGACAGGGGCCAGATCGGATATATTTT
CAWSGQGPDRIYF
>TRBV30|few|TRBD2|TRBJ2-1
TGTGCCTGGGGGGGGGTCCGCAATGAGCAGTTCTTC
CAWGGVRNEQFF
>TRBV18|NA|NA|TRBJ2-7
TGTGCCAGCTCCTTAGCTGCGGCACCGCGGGGCTACGAGCAGTACTTC
CASSLAAAPRGYEQYF
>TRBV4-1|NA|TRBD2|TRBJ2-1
TGCGCCAGCAGCCAAGACAGCGGGAGGGAATATGAGCAGTTCTTC
CASSQDSGREYEQFF
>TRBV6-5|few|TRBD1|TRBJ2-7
TGTGCCAGCAGTTCCGACAGGGGGTCTTACGAGCAGTACTTC
CASSSDRGSYEQYF
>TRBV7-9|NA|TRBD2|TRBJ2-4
TGTGCCAGCAGCTTAGTTCGGCTGCTAGCGGGTATTCAGTACTTC
CASSLVRLLAGIQYF
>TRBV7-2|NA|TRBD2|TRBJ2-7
TGTGCCAGCAGCTTAGGCGGGAGGGTCTACGAGCAGTACTTC
CASSLGGRVYEQYF
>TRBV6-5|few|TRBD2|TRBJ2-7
TGTGCCAGCAGTTCCCAAGCGGGAGGGCCCTCCGAGCAGTACTTC
CASSSQAGGPSEQYF
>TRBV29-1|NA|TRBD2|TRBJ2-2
TGCAGCGTCGCACCTAGCGGGAGGGGTGGCACCGGGGAGCTGTTTTTT
CSVAPSGRGGTGELFF
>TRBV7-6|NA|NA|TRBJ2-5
TGTGCCAGCAGCTTAAACGGGGAGTACCAAGAGACCCAGTACTTC
CASSLNGEYQETQYF
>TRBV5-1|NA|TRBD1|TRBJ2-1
TGCGCCAGCAGCGTTAAGTCCCGTGACAGGGACTCCTACAATGAGCAGTTCTTC
CASSVKSRDRDSYNEQFF
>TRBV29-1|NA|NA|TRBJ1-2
TGCAGCGTTCGCGAAAAGACAGAGCTCTATGGCTACACCTTC
CSVREKTELYGYTF
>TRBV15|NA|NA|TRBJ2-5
TGTGCCACCAGCAGGGGGCCGGAGACCCAGTACTTC
CATSRGPETQYF